A single sample gave rise to the 24 T cell receptor beta chains below, sequenced in a study of glioma-infiltrating T cells. The iRepertoire nested amplicon-rescue multiplex PCR amplified TCR alpha and beta CDR3s from RNA. TCRdb used MiXCR to reprocess the multiplex PCR reads, holding one entry per CDR3 protein. The repertoire holds approximately 400,000 distinct CDR3 sequences, with 41% as singletons. Source material: glioma tissue, nonneoplastic brain tissue, or PBMCs (not recorded which). The receptors were sampled from a human donor with low-grade glioma or glioblastoma, undergoing nonglioma brain surgery, or in good health (not recorded which).

This clonotype was detected only a few times. The chain recombines TRBV10-3 with TRBJ2-7, with D possibly TRBD1 on 6 matching bases. CDR1 ENHRY and CDR2 SYGVKD come from the germline V gene. V lost 0 bases and J lost 3, with 15 bases in between. The CDR3 extends over 16 amino acids. CDR3 amino acids: CAISESGAGVSYEQYF. The CDR3 DNA is TGTGCCATCAGTGAGTCAGGGGCAGGGGTGAGCTACGAGCAGTACTTC.

This clonotype was recorded at least ten times. The chain carries TRBV27 and TRBJ1-1, with D perhaps matching TRBD1 (6 bases). V lost 0 bases and J 5 bases, leaving 10 bases between the germline ends. There are 14 residues in the CDR3. Germline values: CDR1 MNHEY, CDR2 SMNVEV (reference sequence). CDR3 region: CASSLSVGATEAFF. CDR3 nucleotide sequence: TGTGCCAGCAGTTTATCGGTGGGGGCGACTGAAGCTTTCTTT.

With regard to this clonotype: No conserved phenylalanine or tryptophan is present at the end of the CDR3, so a read error is the likely explanation. The chain links TRBV25-1 to TRBJ1-2, with 8 bases identical to TRBD1. There are 15 residues in the CDR3. V gave up 5 bases and J gave up 0 bases; unmatched junction bases: 5. The V gene's germline CDR1 is MGHDK and CDR2 SYGVNS. The CDR3 protein is CASSKGGQANYGYTS. In DNA form, the CDR3 reads TGTGCCAGCAGTAAAGGGGGACAGGCTAACTATGGCTACACCTCC.

A few counts support this clonotype. J is TRBJ2-3 and V is TRBV12-3 or TRBV12-4; D is unclear. Trimming removed 6 bases from V and 6 bases from J, with 19 bases in between. The length of the CDR3 is 15 residues. Here the CDR3 reads CASSPDGRGIDTQYF. CDR3 nucleotides: TGTGCCAGCAGCCCTGACGGCAGAGGCATCGATACGCAGTATTTT.

At least ten counts were recorded for this clonotype. The rearrangement links TRBV6-5 to TRBJ2-3; TRBD1 might be the D (6 bases). The germline V and J ends were trimmed by 0 bases and 4 bases, with 17 bases remaining between them. The CDR3 is 17 residues long. Germline loops: CDR1 MNHEY, CDR2 SVGAGI. The DNA of the CDR3 is TGTGCCAGCAGTTACTCTGGGTTGACAGGCGAAGCAGATACGCAGTATTTT. The encoded protein is CASSYSGLTGEADTQYF.

This clonotype was seen a few times. The rearrangement links TRBV4-3 to TRBJ2-7; the match to TRBD1 covers 8 bases. Germline V lookup: CDR1 LGHNA, CDR2 YSLEER. J lost 0 bases, V lost 0 bases, and 7 bases had no gene match. The CDR3 runs to 17 residues. In DNA form, the CDR3 reads TGCGCCAGCAGCCAAGATCGAACAGGGGGAGTCTCCTACGAGCAGTACTTC. This gives the protein CASSQDRTGGVSYEQYF.

The chain employs TRBV6-1 and TRBJ2-3; D is perhaps TRBD2 (6 bases). V dropped 5 bases and J dropped 1 base, with 34 bases sitting between them. The CDR3 has 22 amino acids. CDR1 is MNHNS, CDR2 SASEGT, per germline. DNA of the CDR3: TGTGCCAGCAGTCCCAATTGGAAGATTACCTCTCACCCGGGAGTCGGCACAGATACGCAGTATTTT. As protein: CASSPNWKITSHPGVGTDTQYF.

The V call is TRBV19, the J call TRBJ2-1, with 9 bases matching TRBD2. The V and J ends lost 9 bases and 0 bases, in that order; junction bases with no gene match: 9. The CDR3 is made up of 16 amino acids. The germline V gene encodes CDR1 LNHDA and CDR2 SQIVND (reference sequence). For the CDR3, the DNA is TGTGCCAGCTCACCGACTAGCGGATACTCCTACAATGAGCAGTTCTTC. Translation gives CASSPTSGYSYNEQFF.

In this sample, this clonotype turned up many times. The CDR3 nucleotides read TGTGCCAGCGGAACTTTAGGGGAGACCCAGTACTTC. Its translation: CASGTLGETQYF. This rearrangement joins TRBV6-1 to TRBJ2-5; D is undetermined. CDR1 and CDR2 from the germline V gene are MNHNS and SASEGT. This CDR3 is built from 12 residues. V gave up 8 bases and J gave up 5 bases, with 12 bases separating them.

Concerning this clonotype itself: This may stem from a read error, because a much larger clone lies one nucleotide away. This chain connects TRBV28 to TRBJ1-1; no definite D call. This CDR3 spans 11 amino acids. Germline V lookup: CDR1 MDHEN, CDR2 SYDVKM. Trimming removed 9 bases at V and 0 bases at J, with 5 bases between. CDR3 amino acids: CARTLNTEAFF. CDR3 bases: TGTGCCAGAACTTTGAACACTGAAGCTTTCTTT.

There are a few counts of this clonotype. This chain joins TRBV20-1 and TRBJ2-1, with TRBD2 identical over 7 bases. CDR3 length: 14 residues. Per germline, CDR1 DFQATT and CDR2 SNEGSKA (reference sequence). With 6 bases clipped from V and 5 bases from J, the junction kept 10 bases outside the gene matches. CDR3 nucleotides: TGCAGTGCCGGAGGTGCTAGCGGAAACAATGAGCAGTTCTTC. It yields the protein CSAGGASGNNEQFF.

Of note for this clonotype: Since a much larger clone is just one base distant, this may be a read error. The gene calls are TRBV6-2 or TRBV6-3 and TRBJ1-1, with D maybe TRBD1 (5 bases). From germline, CDR1 is MNHEY and CDR2 SVGEGT. Trimming stripped 8 bases from V and 0 bases from J, with 13 bases between. The CDR3 totals 14 residues. The CDR3 DNA reads TGTGCCAGCTCTCACAGGCCAATGAACACTGAAGCTTTCTTT. Its protein product is CASSHRPMNTEAFF.

This clonotype came up once. The chain joins TRBV28 to TRBJ2-7, with 10 bases aligning to TRBD1. Per germline, CDR1 MDHEN and CDR2 SYDVKM. The CDR3 covers 14 residues. The J segment lost 9 bases and the V segment lost 5 bases, leaving 10 bases of the junction unmatched. The CDR3 DNA follows: TGTGCCAGCAGTCCAGGGACAGGGGTGGGAGGGCAGTACTTC. This sequence encodes CASSPGTGVGGQYF.

This clonotype was found many times. The chain links TRBV28 to TRBJ2-1; 7 bases fit TRBD2. V gave up 5 bases and J gave up 4 bases; unmatched junction bases: 8. The germline CDR1 and CDR2 sequences are MDHEN and SYDVKM. The CDR3 has 15 amino acids. The CDR3 DNA is TGTGCCAGCAGTGGAGGGACTACCCATTACAATGAGCAGTTCTTC. This translates into CASSGGTTHYNEQFF.

The chain couples TRBV27 to TRBJ2-3; perhaps TRBD2 as D (6 bases). The CDR3 totals 17 residues. Germline-derived CDR1 and CDR2 are MNHEY and SMNVEV (reference sequence). The CDR3, as DNA: TGTGTTAGCAGTCCCGCCTGGGTTAGCGGAATCACAGATACGCAGTATTTT. As protein: CVSSPAWVSGITDTQYF.

The rearrangement links TRBV5-1 to TRBJ1-5; 7 nucleotides match TRBD1. After removal of 3 bases from V and 6 bases from J, the junction contained 9 bases not matched to a gene. Germline CDR1 and CDR2: SGHRS and YFSETQ. The CDR3 is 15 amino acids. In DNA form, the CDR3 reads TGCGCCAGCAGCTCGGAGGGGGCATGGGGTCAGCCCCAGCATTTT. As protein: CASSSEGAWGQPQHF.

This clonotype was recorded at least ten times. The chain combines TRBV6-2 or TRBV6-3 with TRBJ1-1; D might be TRBD1 (5 bases). The CDR3 has 16 amino acids. Germline CDR1 is MNHEY and CDR2 is SVGEGT. V was cut by 5 bases and J by 1 base, with 17 bases left in between. CDR3 nucleotides: TGTGCCAGCAGTCTGGGACTTCGGGAGGGGAACACTGAAGCTTTCTTT. Protein sequence: CASSLGLREGNTEAFF.

As regards this clonotype: One junction end disagrees with the germline gene, perhaps due to a read error. The chain combines TRBV11-1 with TRBJ2-1; D is tentatively TRBD1 or TRBD2 (5 bases each). Germline-derived CDR1 and CDR2 are SGHAT and FQDESV (reference sequence). This CDR3 is built from 15 residues. CDR3 DNA: TGCGCCAGCATTCTAGGGACGGCCGGCCGCTATGAGCAGTTCTTC. Translating it yields CASILGTAGRYEQFF.

This clonotype was seen ten or more times. The chain recombines TRBV6-1 with TRBJ2-1; D remains ambiguous. This CDR3 comprises 13 residues. Deletions cut 7 bases from V and 6 bases from J, with 13 bases between. In germline, CDR1 is MNHNS, CDR2 SASEGT. The CDR3 nucleotides are TGTGCCAGCAAGGACCTCGAGGCCAATGAGCAGTTCTTC. Translated, it gives CASKDLEANEQFF.

This clonotype has a handful of counts. The chain uses TRBV29-1 and TRBJ1-4, with a tentative D call TRBD1 (5 bases). This CDR3 region has 12 residues. Trimming shortened V by 7 bases and J by 0 bases, and 6 bases separated the two germline ends. Germline CDR1 SQVTM, CDR2 ANQGSEA. CDR3 coding DNA: TGCAGCGGACAGTCAACTAATGAAAAACTGTTTTTT. Its translation: CSGQSTNEKLFF.

This clonotype was recorded only once. An end of the junction differs from the germline gene, which may be a read error. The V gene is TRBV20-1, the J gene TRBJ2-7; 7 nucleotides line up with TRBD1. Germline lookup yields CDR1 DFQATT and CDR2 SNEGSKA (reference sequence). The CDR3 has 13 amino acids. The CDR3 nucleotides are TGCAGTGCTAGTCCCGGGACAGTGTACGAGCGGTACTTC. Translated: CSASPGTVYERYF.

The sample holds a few counts of this clonotype. The J gene is TRBJ2-7, the V gene TRBV6-1; TRBD1 aligns across 8 bases. Germline V gives CDR1 MNHNS, CDR2 SASEGT. CDR3 length: 13 amino acids. V lost 5 bases to trimming and J lost 6 bases; unmatched junction nucleotides: 6. CDR3 in amino acids: CASSTQDRGEQYF. The CDR3 nucleotides are TGTGCCAGCAGTACCCAAGACAGGGGCGAGCAGTACTTC.

The rearrangement joins TRBV20-1 to TRBJ1-5, with D hard to call. Germline V lookup: CDR1 DFQATT, CDR2 SNEGSKA (reference sequence). The CDR3 spans 14 residues. V was cut by 5 bases and J by 4 bases, with 15 bases left in between. The CDR3 loop is CSAGPGSLNQPQHF. For the CDR3, the DNA is TGCAGTGCTGGACCCGGGAGCCTAAATCAGCCCCAGCATTTT.

In its sample, this clonotype was seen many times. The J gene is TRBJ2-7, the V gene TRBV15; a weak D match, TRBD1 (6 bases). The germline V gene encodes CDR1 LNHNV and CDR2 YYDKDF (reference sequence). This CDR3 has 16 residues. V lost 2 bases and J lost 2, with 16 bases in between. The CDR3 loop is CATSRPSLTGPYEQYF. The DNA for the CDR3 is TGTGCCACCAGCAGACCCTCTTTGACAGGACCCTACGAGCAGTACTTC.